This passage covers 23 T cell receptor beta chains from one sample sequenced in a study of blood T cell repertoires in COVID-19. Clones were read by immunoSEQ multiplex PCR, and TCRdb kept only the in-frame ones, dropping some. The sample has about 200,000 clones; roughly 84% are singletons. The specimen was peripheral blood. The receptor set was obtained from a man aged 35-49 years with active or convalescent COVID-19.

The rearrangement links TRBV24-1 to TRBJ1-5; D is undetermined. In germline, CDR1 is KGHDR, CDR2 SFDVKD. This CDR3 comprises 16 residues. Trimming removed 7 bases at V and 4 bases at J, with 19 bases between. This CDR3 is CATSSPWWEDNQPQHF. The DNA of the CDR3 is TGTGCCACCAGCTCCCCCTGGTGGGAGGATAATCAGCCCCAGCATTTT.

The J gene is TRBJ1-5, the V gene TRBV7-9; D gene ambiguous. The germline V and J ends were trimmed by 0 bases and 7 bases, with 7 bases remaining between them. Per germline, CDR1 SEHNR and CDR2 FQNEAQ (reference sequence). The CDR3 contains 13 residues. CDR3 amino acids: CASSLAAGQPQHF. The CDR3 DNA follows: TGTGCCAGCAGCTTAGCGGCGGGGCAGCCCCAGCATTTT. Together with reference TRBV7-9 and TRBJ1-5, the CDR3 gives the full variable domain: DTGVSQNPRHKITKRGQNVTFRCDPISEHNRLYWYRQTLGQGPEFLTYFQNEAQLEKSRLLSDRFSAERPKGSFSTLEIQRTEQGDSAMYLCASSLAAGQPQHFGDGTRLSIL.

This chain links TRBV30 with TRBJ2-7, with 9 bases identical to TRBD1. The germline gives CDR1 GTSNPN, CDR2 SVGIG (reference sequence). The CDR3 has 12 residues. J gave up 6 bases and V 2 bases, and 2 bases lay outside the gene matches. The CDR3 is CAWSTDRGEQYF. The CDR3 DNA reads as TGTGCCTGGAGTACGGACAGGGGCGAGCAGTACTTC.

V usage is TRBV2 and J usage is TRBJ2-7; D perhaps matches TRBD2 (5 bases). In germline, CDR1 is SNHLY, CDR2 FYNNEI. Trimming pared 6 bases from V and 3 bases from J, leaving 9 bases between. This CDR3 region has 12 residues. CDR3 sequence reads: CASRPGLYEQYF. DNA of the CDR3: TGTGCCAGCAGGCCCGGACTCTACGAGCAGTACTTC.

This clone came up a few times. The chain joins TRBV5-1 to TRBJ1-1; 7 bases fit TRBD1. V was pared by 5 bases and J by 1 base, with 11 bases of the junction left unmatched. Germline CDR1 SGHRS, CDR2 YFSETQ. The CDR3 loop spans 16 amino acids. The DNA for the CDR3 is TGCGCCAGCAGTTCCAGACCCCAGGGGGAGAACACTGAAGCTTTCTTT. Translation gives CASSSRPQGENTEAFF. Looking up the rest from reference TRBV5-1 and TRBJ1-1 gives the full variable domain: KAGVTQTPRYLIKTRGQQVTLSCSPISGHRSVSWYQQTPGQGLQFLFEYFSETQRNKGNFPGRFSGRQFSNSRSEMNVSTLELGDSALYLCASSSRPQGENTEAFFGQGTRLTVV.

The chain joins TRBV28 to TRBJ2-2; a weak D match, TRBD1 (6 bases). This CDR3 has 16 residues. V lost 3 bases and J 1 base, leaving 12 bases between the germline ends. From germline, CDR1 is MDHEN and CDR2 SYDVKM. The chain's CDR3 is CASSFRQVLNTGELFF. Written as DNA, the CDR3 is TGTGCCAGCAGTTTCCGACAGGTTTTGAACACCGGGGAGCTGTTTTTT.

The gene calls are TRBV27 and TRBJ1-2, with a tentative D call TRBD1 (5 bases). Per the germline V gene, CDR1 is MNHEY and CDR2 is SMNVEV (reference sequence). The CDR3 has 15 amino acids. V lost 1 base, J lost 6 bases, and 15 bases lay in between. CDR3 DNA: TGTGCCAGCAGTTTATTGGGGGGAGGTACTGATGGCTACACCTTC. Its translation: CASSLLGGGTDGYTF.

The chain recombines TRBV7-9 with TRBJ2-2; D unresolved. Trimming left V 4 bases short and J 5 bases short, with 11 bases between. This CDR3 region has 14 residues. The germline V gene encodes CDR1 SEHNR and CDR2 FQNEAQ (reference sequence). CDR3 residues: CASSSPIGTGELFF. In nucleotides, the CDR3 is TGTGCCAGCAGCTCCCCCATCGGTACCGGGGAGCTGTTTTTT.

This clone occurred a few times. The V and J genes are TRBV3-1 (or the pseudogene TRBV3-2) and TRBJ2-5; maybe TRBD1 (5 bases). Trimming removed 7 bases from V and 4 bases from J, with 16 bases in between. The CDR3 runs 14 residues. Germline values: CDR1 LGHDT, CDR2 YNNKEL (reference sequence). As DNA, the CDR3 is TGTGCCAGCAAGGGGTCTGTAGGCGGAGAGACCCAGTACTTC. It translates to CASKGSVGGETQYF.

The V gene is TRBV6-2 or TRBV6-3, the J gene TRBJ2-3; 7 positions match TRBD2. The CDR3 runs to 15 residues. Germline V gene sequence: CDR1 MNHEY, CDR2 SVGEGT. V lost 5 bases, J lost 6 bases, and 11 bases stayed unmatched. The CDR3 is CASSPAGWPLDTQYF. For the CDR3, the DNA is TGTGCCAGCAGTCCAGCGGGGTGGCCCCTGGATACGCAGTATTTT.

The V and J genes are TRBV9 and TRBJ1-6; D is undetermined. This CDR3 has 13 amino acids. Deletions cut 6 bases from V and 7 bases from J, with 11 bases between. The germline gives CDR1 SGDLS, CDR2 YYNGEE. The CDR3 region is CASTGSPNSPLHF. The CDR3 DNA reads as TGTGCCAGCACTGGCAGTCCCAATTCACCCCTCCACTTT. The full variable domain, completed using reference TRBV9 and TRBJ1-6, is DSGVTQTPKHLITATGQRVTLRCSPRSGDLSVYWYQQSLDQGLQFLIQYYNGEERAKGNILERFSAQQFPDLHSELNLSSLELGDSALYFCASTGSPNSPLHFGNGTRLTVT.

V gene TRBV12-5 combines with J gene TRBJ2-2; possible D gene TRBD2, 5 bases. Trimming took off 6 bases at V and 3 bases at J, with 11 bases between the two ends. Germline V gene data show CDR1 as LGHNT and CDR2 as FRNRAP. The CDR3 has 14 amino acids. CDR3 region: CASGLQADTGELFF. CDR3 nucleotides: TGTGCTAGTGGACTTCAAGCGGACACCGGGGAGCTGTTTTTT.

The chain employs TRBV6-5 and TRBJ2-3; TRBD2 agrees at 7 bases. The V and J ends lost 5 bases and 2 bases, in that order; junction bases with no gene match: 7. CDR3 length equals 15 residues. CDR1 is MNHEY and CDR2 is SVGAGI in the germline V gene. The CDR3 protein is CASSRVGTNTDTQYF. The CDR3 bases are TGTGCCAGCAGTAGGGTAGGGACTAACACAGATACGCAGTATTTT.

This clone was seen only a few times. The genes are TRBV28 and TRBJ1-5; D is ambiguous. The CDR3 is made up of 13 amino acids. V lost 7 bases and J lost 5, with 12 bases in between. CDR1 and CDR2 from the germline V gene are MDHEN and SYDVKM. CDR3: CASTGVYYQPQHF. In DNA, the CDR3 is TGTGCCAGCACCGGAGTTTACTATCAGCCCCAGCATTTT.

V gene TRBV18 combines with J gene TRBJ1-4, with no clear D. Germline V lookup: CDR1 KGHSH, CDR2 LQKENI. V shed 2 bases and J shed 8 bases, with 12 bases lying between them. The CDR3 length is 14 residues. CDR3 loop: CASSPSGWAEKLFF. CDR3 bases: TGTGCCAGCTCACCATCGGGGTGGGCCGAAAAACTGTTTTTT.

The V call is TRBV7-9, the J call TRBJ2-5; 12 bases line up with TRBD2. J lost 2 bases, V lost 5 bases, and 9 bases had no gene match. The CDR3 covers 17 residues. From germline, CDR1 is SEHNR and CDR2 FQNEAQ (reference sequence). The CDR3 region is CASSQPQGLAGQETQYF. CDR3 bases: TGTGCCAGCAGCCAACCTCAAGGACTAGCGGGGCAAGAGACCCAGTACTTC. Full variable domain (missing parts from reference TRBV7-9 and TRBJ2-5): DTGVSQNPRHKITKRGQNVTFRCDPISEHNRLYWYRQTLGQGPEFLTYFQNEAQLEKSRLLSDRFSAERPKGSFSTLEIQRTEQGDSAMYLCASSQPQGLAGQETQYFGPGTRLLVL.

The rearrangement uses TRBV11-2 and TRBJ1-1; 8 bases map to TRBD1. The CDR3 spans 17 residues. Trimming removed 4 bases from V and 0 bases from J; junction bases left unmatched: 10. Germline CDR1 is SGHAT and CDR2 is FQNNGV. The CDR3 spells CASSSFRQGRVNTEAFF. Written as DNA, the CDR3 is TGTGCCAGCAGCTCCTTCCGACAGGGGCGGGTGAACACTGAAGCTTTCTTT.

V gene TRBV6-6 combines with J gene TRBJ2-7, with 9 bases that match TRBD2. Looked up from germline, CDR1 is MNHNY and CDR2 is SVGAGI (reference sequence). V lost 5 bases and J lost 3; bases outside the gene matches: 14. This CDR3 comprises 17 residues. The CDR3 loop reads CASSPRGAGGLNYEQYF. The CDR3 region has the DNA TGTGCCAGCAGTCCTCGAGGAGCGGGGGGCCTAAACTACGAGCAGTACTTC.

The chain combines TRBV27 with TRBJ2-1; a weak D match, TRBD1 (8 bases). This CDR3 comprises 16 residues. The ends were cut back, 5 bases at V and 8 bases at J, with 22 bases in the middle. Looked up from germline, CDR1 is MNHEY and CDR2 is SMNVEV (reference sequence). CDR3 sequence: CASSPGQGGAPDEQFF. Written as DNA, the CDR3 is TGTGCCAGCAGTCCAGGACAGGGAGGGGCTCCCGATGAGCAGTTCTTC.

This chain links TRBV12-3 or TRBV12-4 with TRBJ2-5; D is unresolved. V lost 2 bases to trimming and J lost 2 bases, with 6 bases between them. The CDR3 is 13 residues long. Here the CDR3 reads CASSLRRQETQYF. For the CDR3, the DNA is TGTGCCAGCAGTTTACGGAGACAAGAGACCCAGTACTTC.

The chain uses TRBV19 and TRBJ1-1; D might be TRBD1 (5 bases). CDR1 and CDR2 from the germline V gene are LNHDA and SQIVND (reference sequence). The CDR3 contains 13 residues. V gave up 6 bases and J gave up 10 bases, with 18 bases separating them. For the CDR3, the DNA is TGTGCCAGTAGACCCCCGGGACTCCCTCCAGCTTTCTTT. Its protein product is CASRPPGLPPAFF.

This sequence joins TRBV4-1 and TRBJ1-6; D is uncertain. The V end was cut by 1 base, the J end by 11 bases, with 9 bases between. From germline, CDR1 is MGHRA and CDR2 YSYEKL. This CDR3 is 13 amino acids long. The CDR3 loop is CASSQVSIPPLHF. CDR3 DNA: TGCGCCAGCAGCCAAGTGTCTATTCCACCCCTCCACTTT.

The V and J genes are TRBV19 and TRBJ1-1; 7 bases agree with TRBD1. This CDR3 region has 15 residues. Germline V gene sequence: CDR1 LNHDA, CDR2 SQIVND (reference sequence). The trim removed 4 bases at V and 1 base at J, leaving 6 bases unmatched. This CDR3 is CASSTSDRRNTEAFF. CDR3 nucleotides: TGTGCCAGTAGTACCTCGGACAGGAGGAACACTGAAGCTTTCTTT.